This paragraph reports one T cell receptor beta chain. This CDR3 has 15 residues. V gave up 5 bases and J gave up 4 bases; unmatched junction bases: 4. In germline, CDR1 is SGHTA, CDR2 FQGTGA. The source of the sample is a study of T cell responses to AZD1222 COVID-19 vaccine. Assay: immunoSEQ multiplex PCR; the TCRdb copy retains only in-frame clones and omits some. The table includes 200,000 to 250,000 clones, approximately 94% detected once. The specimen comprised peripheral blood, sampled 28 days after the second dose of the MenACWY control vaccine. This clonotype originated in an adult who received the MenACWY meningococcal vaccine as a control. The gene calls are TRBV7-3 and TRBJ2-2; 10 bases map to TRBD1. DNA for the CDR3: TGTGCCAGCAGCCGACAGGGGGCTGGCACCGGGGAGCTGTTTTTT. The encoded protein is CASSRQGAGTGELFF.